The rows below give T cell receptor beta chains drawn from one sample of a study of blood T cells in healthy people across ages. MiXCR, applied by TCRdb to the 5' RACE reads, yields one record per CDR3 protein. This sample has 550,000 to 750,000 distinct CDR3 sequences, with around 21% found just once. The sequencing sample was made of blood. The receptor set was obtained from a man between 65 and 85 years old in good health. The CDR3 runs from the conserved cysteine through the conserved F or W. D genes are given only for firm matches. Expanded clones get a size class; other rows say once, few or many, or leave the size out.

TRBV25-1	TRBD1	few	TRBJ2-1	TGTGCCAGCAGTGAACCAGTGACAGGGGCCTGCAATGAGCAGTTCTTC	CASSEPVTGACNEQFF
TRBV9	NA	NA	TRBJ1-4	TGTGCCAGCAGCGCCTCAGCGGGACGGGCTAATGAAAAACTGTTTTTT	CASSASAGRANEKLFF
TRBV9	NA	few	TRBJ2-3	TGTGCCAGCAGCATAAATGGGCTTAGCACAGATACGCAGTATTTT	CASSINGLSTDTQYF
TRBV7-2	NA	few	TRBJ2-2	TGTGCCAGCAGCCTGGACTCAGCCGCAGCCGGGGAGCTGTTTTTT	CASSLDSAAAGELFF
TRBV7-2	NA	few	TRBJ1-1	TGTGCCAGCAGCAAGTTAAGGAACACTGAAGCTTTCTTT	CASSKLRNTEAFF
TRBV20-1	NA	few	TRBJ2-7	TGCAGTGCTCCGAGCGGCCCCTCCCACGAGCAGTACTTC	CSAPSGPSHEQYF
TRBV6-6	NA	NA	TRBJ2-7	TGTGCCAGCAGCGTGGCGGAGATCGCCTACGAGCAGTACTTC	CASSVAEIAYEQYF
TRBV21-1	NA	few	TRBJ2-4	TGTGCCAGCAGCAAACAGGTTCGGAACATTCAGTACTTC	CASSKQVRNIQYF
TRBV29-1	TRBD2	many	TRBJ2-7	TGCAGCGTTGAAGGGGGGAGCGGGAGTTCCTACGAGCAGTACTTC	CSVEGGSGSSYEQYF
TRBV12-3/TRBV12-4	TRBD2	NA	TRBJ2-7	TGTGCCAGCAGTTTACTGGCGGGAGGGGAGCAGTACTTC	CASSLLAGGEQYF
TRBV27	NA	many	TRBJ2-7	TGTGCCAGCAGTTCCACAGGGTCTACACACTACGAGCAGTACTTC	CASSSTGSTHYEQYF
TRBV3-1	TRBD1	few	TRBJ2-2	TGTGCCAGCAAATACAGGGGCCAGAACACCGGGGAGCTGTTTTTT	CASKYRGQNTGELFF
TRBV6-2/TRBV6-3	TRBD1	few	TRBJ2-1	TGTGCCACTCAGGGGGATGGACCGAGGGATGAGCAGTTCTTC	CATQGDGPRDEQFF
TRBV6-2/TRBV6-3	NA	few	TRBJ2-1	TGTGCCAGCAGAACAACTTACAATGAGCAGTTCTTC	CASRTTYNEQFF
TRBV11-2	TRBD1	once	TRBJ2-7	TGTGCCAGCAGCTTAGGGGGACAGGCGGCCTACGAGCAGTACTTC	CASSLGGQAAYEQYF
TRBV6-5	TRBD1	many	TRBJ2-7	TGCGCCAGCAGCTACCGGGACAGGGGTTACGAGCAGTACTTC	CASSYRDRGYEQYF
TRBV3-1	NA	many	TRBJ2-5	TGTGCCAGCAGCCAGTACCAAGAGACCCAGTACTTC	CASSQYQETQYF
TRBV29-1	TRBD1	NA	TRBJ1-1	TGCAGCGTAGGGGGCTCGAACACTGAAGCTTTCTTT	CSVGGSNTEAFF
TRBV11-3	NA	few	TRBJ2-2	TGTGCCAGCAGCTTAAGGGCAACCGGGGAGCTGTTTTTT	CASSLRATGELFF
TRBV10-3	TRBD1	few	TRBJ2-2	TGTGCCACTAGCCGGACAGGGAGCACCGGGGAGCTGTTTTTT	CATSRTGSTGELFF
TRBV20-1	TRBD2	few	TRBJ2-3	TGCAGTGCTAGAGCCATAGCGGGAGTAGATACGCAGTATTTT	CSARAIAGVDTQYF
TRBV18	NA	many	TRBJ1-1	TGTGCCAGCTCACCCCTCGAAACCACTGAAGCTTTCTTT	CASSPLETTEAFF